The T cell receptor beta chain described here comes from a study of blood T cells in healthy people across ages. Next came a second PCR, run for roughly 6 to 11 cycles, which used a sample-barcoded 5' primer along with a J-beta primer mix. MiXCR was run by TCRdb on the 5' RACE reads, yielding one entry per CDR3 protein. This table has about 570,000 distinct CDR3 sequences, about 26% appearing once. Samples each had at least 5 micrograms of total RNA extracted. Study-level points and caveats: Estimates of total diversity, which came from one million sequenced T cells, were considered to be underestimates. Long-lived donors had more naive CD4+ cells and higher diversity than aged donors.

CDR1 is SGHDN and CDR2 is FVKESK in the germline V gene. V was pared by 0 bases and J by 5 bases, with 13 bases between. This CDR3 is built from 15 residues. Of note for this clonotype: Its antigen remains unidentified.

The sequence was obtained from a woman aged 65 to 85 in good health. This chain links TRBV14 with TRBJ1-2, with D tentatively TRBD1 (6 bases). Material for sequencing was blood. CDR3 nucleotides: TGTGCCAGCAGCCAAGATGGACAGAGACTTTATGGCTACACCTTC. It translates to CASSQDGQRLYGYTF.